This T cell receptor (beta chain) was obtained from a study of blood T cells in healthy people across ages. Study-level results: The recorded TCR beta diversity per million T cells decreased in a roughly linear manner with age.

The CDR3 spans 16 residues. The V gene's germline CDR1 is LGHNA and CDR2 YSLEER. Every donor gave roughly 9.2 milliliters of peripheral blood. Then a second PCR, running about 6 to 12 cycles, was carried out with a sample-barcoded 5' primer and a J-beta primer mix. A template-switch adaptor that had 12 random nucleotides put a tag on each cDNA molecule. Every sample returned 2.5 million or more CDR3-containing paired-end reads. One entry per CDR3 protein, called by TCRdb with MiXCR from the 5' RACE reads. The table shows fewer than 700,000 distinct CDR3 sequences, with approximately 40% occurring only once. As regards this clonotype: What it binds is not known. Its ends do not fully match the called genes, so a read error is possible.

This TCR came from a man older than 75 in good health. The chain is built from TRBV4-3 and TRBJ1-6; 7 nucleotides align to TRBD1. The sample taken for sequencing was blood. The CDR3 loop is CASGQGRGLENSPLHF. The DNA for the CDR3 is TGCGCCAGCGGCCAAGGCAGGGGGTTGGAAAATTCACCCCTCCACTTT.